The next 7 T cell receptor beta chains were all read from a single sample in a study of naive and memory T cell subsets. An equimolar mix of two oligonucleotides served as the beta constant-region primer for TRBC1 and TRBC2. Each CDR3 protein is one row after TCRdb ran MiXCR on the UMI-ligation and nested PCR reads. The table includes around 90,000 distinct CDR3 sequences, 7% to 7.5% detected once. Sequenced sample: central memory CD4+ T cells from blood. The receptor set was obtained from a human donor in good health.

This clonotype was seen at least ten times. The chain links TRBV4-2 to TRBJ2-3; D call uncertain. Germline lookup yields CDR1 LGHNA and CDR2 YNFKEQ. This CDR3 has 13 residues. Deletions cut 2 bases from V and 4 bases from J, with 7 bases between. CDR3 in amino acids: CASSQSEADTQYF. Here the CDR3 DNA reads TGTGCCAGCAGCCAATCAGAGGCAGATACGCAGTATTTT.

V and J are TRBV6-4 and TRBJ1-1; D is possibly TRBD1 (5 bases). The CDR3 consists of 13 residues. V lost 7 bases to trimming and J lost 7 bases, with 16 bases between them. Germline V CDR1 and CDR2: MRHNA, SNTAGT. CDR3 bases: TGTGCCAGCATTTCCAAGGTGGGGGTTGAAGCTTTCTTT. Translation: CASISKVGVEAFF.

The V and J genes are TRBV18 and TRBJ1-1, with 7 bases matching TRBD1. The V and J ends lost 6 bases and 5 bases, in that order; junction bases with no gene match: 6. The V gene's germline CDR1 is KGHSH and CDR2 LQKENI. This CDR3 contains 13 residues. The CDR3 reads CASSPTDRTEAFF. The CDR3 DNA reads TGTGCCAGCTCCCCTACGGACAGGACTGAAGCTTTCTTT.

This sequence joins TRBV28 and TRBJ2-5; 11 nucleotides align to TRBD1. Germline values: CDR1 MDHEN, CDR2 SYDVKM. CDR3 length: 15 amino acids. V lost 2 bases, J lost 6 bases, and 5 bases stayed unmatched. The CDR3 spells CASSLGGTGGKTQYF. The CDR3 DNA reads as TGTGCCAGCAGTTTAGGAGGGACAGGGGGAAAGACCCAGTACTTC.

Many counts were recorded for this clonotype. The V call is TRBV30, the J call TRBJ1-5; possible D gene TRBD1, 5 bases. V was pared by 2 bases and J by 3 bases, with 8 bases between. Germline CDR1 reads GTSNPN; CDR2 reads SVGIG (reference sequence). The CDR3 extends over 13 amino acids. The CDR3 protein is CAWSRGLNQPQHF. The CDR3 bases are TGTGCCTGGAGTAGGGGTCTCAATCAGCCCCAGCATTTT.

The sample holds a few counts of this clonotype. The V and J genes are TRBV7-2 and TRBJ1-1; TRBD1 is a possible D gene (6 bases). This CDR3 region has 14 residues. The V gene's germline CDR1 is SGHTA and CDR2 FQGNSA. Deletions cut 3 bases from V and 2 bases from J, with 10 bases between. The CDR3 spells CASSFRGANTEAFF. The CDR3 DNA sequence: TGTGCCAGCAGCTTCCGGGGGGCTAACACTGAAGCTTTCTTT.

The genes are TRBV18 and TRBJ1-2; 8 bases align to TRBD1. Germline-derived CDR1 and CDR2 are KGHSH and LQKENI. The CDR3 is 17 residues long. V shed 0 bases, J shed 3 bases, and the junction held 9 bases outside the gene matches. CDR3 sequence: CASSPPWRQGRDYGYTF. The CDR3 coding sequence is TGTGCCAGCTCACCACCGTGGCGACAGGGGAGGGACTATGGCTACACCTTC.